This T cell receptor beta chain comes out of a study of blood T cells in healthy people across ages. Whole-study context: Template switching recovered approximately one barcoded beta molecule for every two T cells.

For the second PCR, which ran for about 6 to 11 cycles, a sample-barcoded 5' primer and a J-beta primer mix were used. TCRdb ran MiXCR on the 5' RACE reads and lists one entry per CDR3 protein. The table has hundreds of thousands of distinct CDR3 sequences, about 26% seen once; the top ten hold approximately 2.9%. The CDR3 has 14 amino acids. The ends were cut back, 6 bases at V and 1 base at J, with 9 bases in the middle. Per germline, CDR1 MNHEY and CDR2 SVGAGI. These sequences were also reported in another study, on T cells of mothers and their children.

The sample comprised blood. This receptor was obtained from a boy younger than 18 in good health. V usage is TRBV6-5 and J usage is TRBJ1-4, with D maybe TRBD1 (6 bases). The CDR3 spells CASSMTGTNEKLFF. The CDR3 nucleotides are TGTGCCAGCAGCATGACAGGAACTAATGAAAAACTGTTTTTT.